The clone carrying this T cell receptor (beta chain) appeared many times. The target antigen is unknown. This record belongs to a study of T-cell memory formation after mild COVID-19. TCRdb redid the calling of the 5' RACE reads with MiXCR, one entry per CDR3 protein. The table records about 270,000 distinct CDR3 sequences, 15% to 20% of them present only once. Study results and caveats: In pre-infection memory, a portion of responding clones appeared, which suggested that cross-reactive memory joined.

The clonotype comes from a man aged 18 to 30 who had mild COVID-19 (a few samples of this study predate the infection). Cell type and time point are not known. The material sequenced was PBMCs or a T cell subset sorted from them (not recorded which).

This CDR3 reads CASSDSMASSTDTQYF. As DNA, the CDR3 is TGTGCCAGCAGTGACTCAATGGCCTCTAGCACAGATACGCAGTATTTT. The V and J genes are TRBV6-4 and TRBJ2-3, with D hard to call. Trimming removed 0 bases from V and 0 bases from J, with 10 bases in between. Germline V gene sequence: CDR1 MRHNA, CDR2 SNTAGT. The CDR3 is 16 amino acids.